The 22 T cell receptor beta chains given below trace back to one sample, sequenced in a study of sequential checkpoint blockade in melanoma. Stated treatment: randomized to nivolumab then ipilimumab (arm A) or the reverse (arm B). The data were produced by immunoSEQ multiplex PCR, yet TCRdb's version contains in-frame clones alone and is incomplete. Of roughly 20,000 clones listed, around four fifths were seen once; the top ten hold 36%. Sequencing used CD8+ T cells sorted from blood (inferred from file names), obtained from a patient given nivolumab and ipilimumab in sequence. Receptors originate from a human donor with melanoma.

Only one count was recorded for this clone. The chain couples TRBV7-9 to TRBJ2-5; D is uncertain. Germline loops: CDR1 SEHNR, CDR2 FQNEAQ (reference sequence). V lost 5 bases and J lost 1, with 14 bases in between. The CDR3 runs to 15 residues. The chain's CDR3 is CASSLAQRPQETQYF. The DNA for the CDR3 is TGTGCCAGCAGCCTCGCTCAGAGGCCCCAAGAGACCCAGTACTTC.

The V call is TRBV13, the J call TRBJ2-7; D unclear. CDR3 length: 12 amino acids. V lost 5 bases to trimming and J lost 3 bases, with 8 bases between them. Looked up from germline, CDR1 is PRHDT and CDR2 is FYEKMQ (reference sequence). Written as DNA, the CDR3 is TGTGCCAGCAGCCCGCCCGGCTACGAGCAGTACTTC. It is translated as CASSPPGYEQYF.

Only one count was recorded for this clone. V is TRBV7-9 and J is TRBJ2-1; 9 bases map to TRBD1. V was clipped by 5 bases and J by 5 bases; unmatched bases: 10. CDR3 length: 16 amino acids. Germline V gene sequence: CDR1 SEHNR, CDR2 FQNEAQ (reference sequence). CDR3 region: CASSLGTGKFHNEQFF. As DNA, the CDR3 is TGTGCCAGCAGCCTCGGGACAGGGAAATTCCACAATGAGCAGTTCTTC. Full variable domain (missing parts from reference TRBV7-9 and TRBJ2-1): DTGVSQNPRHKITKRGQNVTFRCDPISEHNRLYWYRQTLGQGPEFLTYFQNEAQLEKSRLLSDRFSAERPKGSFSTLEIQRTEQGDSAMYLCASSLGTGKFHNEQFFGPGTRLTVL.

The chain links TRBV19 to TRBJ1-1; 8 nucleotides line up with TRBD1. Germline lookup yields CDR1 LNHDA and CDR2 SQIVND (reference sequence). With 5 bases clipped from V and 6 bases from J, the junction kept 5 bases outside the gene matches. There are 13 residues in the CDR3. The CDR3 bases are TGTGCCAGTAGTTCGGACAGGGCGGCTGAAGCTTTCTTT. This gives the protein CASSSDRAAEAFF.

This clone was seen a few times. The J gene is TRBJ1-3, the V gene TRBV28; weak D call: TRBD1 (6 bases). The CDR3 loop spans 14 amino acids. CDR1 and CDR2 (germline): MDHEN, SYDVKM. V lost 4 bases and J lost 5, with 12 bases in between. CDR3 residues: CASSWMTGRNTIYF. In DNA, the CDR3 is TGTGCCAGCAGTTGGATGACAGGCAGAAACACCATATATTTT.

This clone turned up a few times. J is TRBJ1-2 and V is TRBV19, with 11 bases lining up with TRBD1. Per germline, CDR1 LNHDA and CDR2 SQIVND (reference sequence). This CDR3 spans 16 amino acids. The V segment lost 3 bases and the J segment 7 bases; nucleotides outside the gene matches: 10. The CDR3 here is CASSIGTGGIIGGYTF. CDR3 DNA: TGTGCCAGTAGTATTGGGACAGGGGGGATTATTGGTGGCTACACCTTC.

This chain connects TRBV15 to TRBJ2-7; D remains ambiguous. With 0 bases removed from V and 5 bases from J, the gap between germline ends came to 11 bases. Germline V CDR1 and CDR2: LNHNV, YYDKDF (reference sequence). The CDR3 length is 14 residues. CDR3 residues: CATSRDRVSDEQYF. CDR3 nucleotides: TGTGCCACCAGCAGAGATCGAGTGTCCGACGAGCAGTACTTC.

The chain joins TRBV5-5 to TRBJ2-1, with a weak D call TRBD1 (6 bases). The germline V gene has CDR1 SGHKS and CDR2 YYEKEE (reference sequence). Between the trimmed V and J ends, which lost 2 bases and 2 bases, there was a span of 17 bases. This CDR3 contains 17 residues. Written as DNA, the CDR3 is TGTGCCAGCAGCTTCCCGACAGGTTTCCGAACCTACAATGAGCAGTTCTTC. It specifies CASSFPTGFRTYNEQFF.

The CDR3 DNA sequence: TGTGCCAGTAGTATTATCACAGGGGGCTTCTATGGCTACACCTTC. This gives the protein CASSIITGGFYGYTF. V usage is TRBV19 and J usage is TRBJ1-2, with 9 positions matching TRBD1. The length of the CDR3 is 15 residues. Germline V CDR1 and CDR2: LNHDA, SQIVND (reference sequence). Germline trimming cut 3 bases from V and 4 bases from J; bases unmatched to any gene: 6.

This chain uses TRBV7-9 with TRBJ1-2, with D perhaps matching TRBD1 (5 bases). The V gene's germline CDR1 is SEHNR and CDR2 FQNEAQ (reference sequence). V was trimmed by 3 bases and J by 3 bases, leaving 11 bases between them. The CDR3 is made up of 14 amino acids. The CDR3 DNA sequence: TGTGCCAGCAGCTTTCCGGCAGGGCACTATGGCTACACCTTC. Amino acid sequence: CASSFPAGHYGYTF. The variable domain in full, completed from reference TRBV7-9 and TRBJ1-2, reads DTGVSQNPRHKITKRGQNVTFRCDPISEHNRLYWYRQTLGQGPEFLTYFQNEAQLEKSRLLSDRFSAERPKGSFSTLEIQRTEQGDSAMYLCASSFPAGHYGYTFGSGTRLTVV.

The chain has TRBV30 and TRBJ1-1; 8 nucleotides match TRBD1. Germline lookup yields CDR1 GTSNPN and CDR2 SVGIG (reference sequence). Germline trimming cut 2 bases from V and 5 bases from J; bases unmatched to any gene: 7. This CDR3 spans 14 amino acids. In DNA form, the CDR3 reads TGTGCCTGGAGTTTCAGGGGGCTGAGGACTGAAGCTTTCTTT. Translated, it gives CAWSFRGLRTEAFF.

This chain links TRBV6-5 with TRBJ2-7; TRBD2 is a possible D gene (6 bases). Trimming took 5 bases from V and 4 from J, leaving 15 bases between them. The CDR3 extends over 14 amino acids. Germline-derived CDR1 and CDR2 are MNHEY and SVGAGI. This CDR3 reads CASSPSGGYYEQYF. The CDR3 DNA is TGTGCCAGCAGTCCCTCAGGAGGGTATTACGAGCAGTACTTC.

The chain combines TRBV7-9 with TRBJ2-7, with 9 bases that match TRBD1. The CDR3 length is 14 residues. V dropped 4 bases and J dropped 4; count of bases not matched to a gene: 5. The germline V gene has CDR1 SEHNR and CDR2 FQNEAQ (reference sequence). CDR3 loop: CASSSQGQGYEQYF. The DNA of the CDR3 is TGTGCCAGCAGCTCACAGGGACAGGGTTACGAGCAGTACTTC.

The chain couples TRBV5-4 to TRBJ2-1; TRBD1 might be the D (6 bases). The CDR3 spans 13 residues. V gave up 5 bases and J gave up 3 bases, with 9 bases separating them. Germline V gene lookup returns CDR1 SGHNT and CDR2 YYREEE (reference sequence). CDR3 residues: CASRLGGYNEQFF. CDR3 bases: TGTGCCAGCAGGCTAGGGGGCTACAATGAGCAGTTCTTC.

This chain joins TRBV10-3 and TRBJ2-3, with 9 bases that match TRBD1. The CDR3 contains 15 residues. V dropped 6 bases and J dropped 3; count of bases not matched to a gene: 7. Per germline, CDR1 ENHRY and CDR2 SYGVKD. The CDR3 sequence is CAIRGTGTGTDTQYF. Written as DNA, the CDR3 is TGTGCCATCAGAGGGACAGGGACGGGGACAGATACGCAGTATTTT.

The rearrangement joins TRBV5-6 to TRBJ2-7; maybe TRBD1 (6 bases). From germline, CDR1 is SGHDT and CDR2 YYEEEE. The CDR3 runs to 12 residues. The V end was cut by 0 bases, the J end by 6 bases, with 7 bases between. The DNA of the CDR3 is TGTGCCAGCAGCTTGGGGGGGCTCGAGCAGTACTTC. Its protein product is CASSLGGLEQYF.

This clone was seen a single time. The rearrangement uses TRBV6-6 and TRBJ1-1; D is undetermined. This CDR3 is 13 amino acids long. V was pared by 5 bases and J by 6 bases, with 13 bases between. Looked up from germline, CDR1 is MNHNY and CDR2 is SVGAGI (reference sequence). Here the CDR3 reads CASSLPSTSEAFF. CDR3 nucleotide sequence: TGTGCCAGCAGTCTACCCTCTACGTCTGAAGCTTTCTTT.

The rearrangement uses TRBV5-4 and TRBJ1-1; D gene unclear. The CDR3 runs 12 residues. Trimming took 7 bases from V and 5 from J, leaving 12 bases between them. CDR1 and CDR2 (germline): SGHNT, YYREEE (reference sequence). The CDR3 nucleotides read TGTGCCAGCCAATCCACCGAGACTGAAGCTTTCTTT. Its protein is CASQSTETEAFF.

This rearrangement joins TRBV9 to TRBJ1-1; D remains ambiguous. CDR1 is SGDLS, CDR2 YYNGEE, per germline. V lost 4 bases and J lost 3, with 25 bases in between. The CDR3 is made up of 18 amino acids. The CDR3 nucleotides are TGTGCCAGCAGCCCCTCTTCGGGAGGTCGCGGAGTAGACACTGAAGCTTTCTTT. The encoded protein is CASSPSSGGRGVDTEAFF.

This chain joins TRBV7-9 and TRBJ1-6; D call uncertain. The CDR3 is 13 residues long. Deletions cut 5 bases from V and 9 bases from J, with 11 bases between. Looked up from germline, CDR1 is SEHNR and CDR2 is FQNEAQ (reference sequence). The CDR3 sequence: CASSQADFSPLHF. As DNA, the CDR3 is TGTGCCAGCAGCCAAGCGGATTTTTCACCCCTCCACTTT.

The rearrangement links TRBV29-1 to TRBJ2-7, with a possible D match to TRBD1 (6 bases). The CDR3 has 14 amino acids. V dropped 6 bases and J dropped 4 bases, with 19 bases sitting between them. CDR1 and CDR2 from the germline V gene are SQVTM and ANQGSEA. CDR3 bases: TGCAGCGTACAGGACAGAAGTCGACAGTACGAGCAGTACTTC. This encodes CSVQDRSRQYEQYF.

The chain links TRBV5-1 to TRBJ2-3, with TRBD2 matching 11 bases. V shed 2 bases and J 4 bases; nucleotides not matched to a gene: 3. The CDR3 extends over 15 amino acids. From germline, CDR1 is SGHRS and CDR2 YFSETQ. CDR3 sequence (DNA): TGCGCCAGCAGCTTTAGCGGGGGGGCCCCAGATACGCAGTATTTT. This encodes CASSFSGGAPDTQYF.